The present entry profiles one T cell receptor (beta chain) with its context. Its antigen is as yet unknown. The sample comes from a study of tumor-infiltrating lymphocytes in primary liver carcinoma. Total RNA and DNA came together from approximately 22-30 mg of bulk tissue without cell sorting. Resecting the tumor surgically was how the patients' primary liver carcinoma was treated. The CDR3 is 14 amino acids. The V and J ends lost 9 bases and 2 bases respectively, with 11 bases between them. Germline CDR1 and CDR2: MDHEN and SYDVKM. Making TCR beta cDNA involved approximately 0.5 ug total RNA and a constant-region primer. Libraries of TCR beta came from three nested multiplex PCR rounds with slightly modified ARM-PCR. It was with TRBV1-TRBV30 forward primers and a C-beta reverse primer that the first two PCR rounds were run, at about 9 cycles each. Each CDR3 protein is one row after TCRdb ran MiXCR on the multiplex PCR reads. The sample holds 100,000 to 150,000 distinct CDR3 sequences, 50% to 70% seen once.

General study findings and limits: Only about 8-25% of top clones were detected in all five tumor regions. Among the pair types, tumor region pairs showed more overlap than tumor-adjacent and tumor-blood pairs.

The receptor comes from a woman aged 55 to 70 with primary liver carcinoma and hepatitis B virus infection. The rearrangement uses TRBV28 and TRBJ2-6, with D possibly being TRBD1 or TRBD2 (5 bases each). Sequenced: liver tumor tissue from sampling region 1. Subset noted: tumor region T1, superior pole. CDR3 sequence reads: CASRGVAGANVLTF. The CDR3 coding sequence is TGTGCCAGTCGAGGGGTTGCTGGGGCCAACGTCCTGACTTTC. The whole variable domain, filled in from reference TRBV28 and TRBJ2-6, reads DVKVTQSSRYLVKRTGEKVFLECVQDMDHENMFWYRQDPGLGLRLIYFSYDVKMKEKGDIPEGYSVSREKKERFSLILESASTNQTSMYLCASRGVAGANVLTFGAGSRLTVL.